This entry lists 9 T cell receptor beta chains sequenced from one sample in a study of neoadjuvant anti-PD-1 for oral cavity cancer. The time point is: after neoadjuvant nivolumab, at surgical resection. Here immunoSEQ multiplex PCR was the method, and the copy in TCRdb shows in-frame clones only, minus some. Among more than 6,500 clones listed, about three quarters were seen once. Sequenced here: PBMCs, sampled after nivolumab (anti-PD-1) treatment. The receptor source for this set is a person aged 35-79 years with oral cavity squamous cell carcinoma.

J is TRBJ2-7 and V is TRBV6-5; TRBD2 agrees at 8 bases. The CDR3 contains 14 residues. Germline CDR1 is MNHEY and CDR2 is SVGAGI. With V trimmed by 2 bases and J by 0 bases, 0 bases remained unmatched. The DNA for the CDR3 is TGTGCCAGCAGTTACGGGACTAGCTCCTACGAGCAGTACTTC. Translated: CASSYGTSSYEQYF.

The rearrangement links TRBV9 to TRBJ2-1; 11 bases are a match to TRBD2. This CDR3 has 17 amino acids. Germline V CDR1 and CDR2: SGDLS, YYNGEE. The junction had 9 bases not matched to a gene; V was cut back by 2 bases and J by 5 bases. CDR3 protein: CASSVASGGTLDNEQFF. The CDR3, as DNA: TGTGCCAGCAGCGTCGCTAGCGGGGGGACGCTTGACAATGAGCAGTTCTTC.

This clone was counted a single time. The chain has TRBV5-5 and TRBJ1-5, with 10 bases aligning to TRBD1. V was pared by 0 bases and J by 5 bases, with 11 bases of the junction left unmatched. The V gene's germline CDR1 is SGHKS and CDR2 YYEKEE (reference sequence). The CDR3 contains 18 residues. CDR3 protein: CASSLEWDRGPVDQPQHF. The CDR3 DNA follows: TGTGCCAGCAGCTTGGAGTGGGACAGGGGCCCGGTTGATCAGCCCCAGCATTTT.

The chain joins TRBV4-3 to TRBJ2-3, with 12 positions matching TRBD2. J lost 6 bases, V lost 2 bases, and 3 bases had no gene match. Germline V gene lookup returns CDR1 LGHNA and CDR2 YSLEER. The CDR3 is 15 amino acids. The CDR3 here is CASSQLAGGPDTQYF. CDR3 sequence (DNA): TGCGCCAGCAGCCAACTAGCGGGGGGGCCCGATACGCAGTATTTT.

This clone showed up just a few times. This chain connects TRBV11-2 to TRBJ1-1, with 8 bases lining up with TRBD1. Germline V CDR1 and CDR2: SGHAT, FQNNGV. J gave up 10 bases and V 0 bases, and 7 bases lay outside the gene matches. The CDR3 length is 14 residues. CDR3 in DNA: TGTGCCAGCAGCTTAGATCGGAGTACAGGGGGAGCTTTCTTT. Protein: CASSLDRSTGGAFF.

The chain recombines TRBV6-6 with TRBJ1-2, with D hard to call. Trimming removed 6 bases from V and 13 bases from J, with 15 bases in between. CDR3 length: 11 amino acids. CDR1 and CDR2 (germline): MNHNY, SVGAGI (reference sequence). As DNA, the CDR3 is TGTGCCAGCAGCCCCGGGAGGGCGGCCACCTTC. It yields the protein CASSPGRAATF.

Regarding this clone: A read error is likely, as this CDR3 ends without the conserved phenylalanine or tryptophan. V usage is TRBV30 and J usage is TRBJ2-7, with D hard to call. Trimming took 2 bases from V and 3 from J, leaving 20 bases between them. Germline CDR1 reads GTSNPN; CDR2 reads SVGIG (reference sequence). The CDR3 extends over 16 amino acids. The CDR3 region has the DNA TGTGCCTGGAGTACCTTGAAGGCAGGAAGGAACTACGAGCAGTACTCC. Protein product: CAWSTLKAGRNYEQYS.

The chain has TRBV7-2 and TRBJ2-5; D remains unclear. Per the germline V gene, CDR1 is SGHTA and CDR2 is FQGNSA. This CDR3 contains 14 residues. V was clipped by 6 bases and J by 1 base, with 12 bases between them. This CDR3 is CASSETPIQETQYF. CDR3 DNA sequence: TGTGCCAGCAGTGAAACACCGATCCAAGAGACCCAGTACTTC.

The chain uses TRBV19 and TRBJ2-3; possibly TRBD2 for D (5 bases). Germline CDR1 LNHDA, CDR2 SQIVND (reference sequence). The CDR3 sequence is 12 residues long. Trimming removed 6 bases from V and 5 bases from J, with 9 bases in between. The CDR3 sequence is CASRISGDTQYF. CDR3 nucleotides: TGTGCCAGTAGAATAAGCGGAGATACGCAGTATTTT. Based on the CDR3 plus reference TRBV19 and TRBJ2-3, the full variable domain is DGGITQSPKYLFRKEGQNVTLSCEQNLNHDAMYWYRQDPGQGLRLIYYSQIVNDFQKGDIAEGYSVSREKKESFPLTVTSAQKNPTAFYLCASRISGDTQYFGPGTRLTVL.